The 12 T cell receptor beta chains below come from one sample, sequenced in a study of T cell responses to AZD1222 COVID-19 vaccine. Generated by immunoSEQ multiplex PCR, the TCRdb table keeps only in-frame clones and is missing some. The sample holds about 100,000 clones, more than 80% seen once. Specimen: peripheral blood, collected on day 0 of AZD1222 vaccination. The origin of the receptors is an adult in good health.

This sequence joins TRBV11-3 and TRBJ2-1; TRBD1 agrees at 10 bases. After removal of 4 bases from V and 12 bases from J, the junction contained 21 bases not matched to a gene. This CDR3 is built from 18 residues. Per germline, CDR1 SGHNT and CDR2 YENEEA. CDR3 sequence reads: CASSSPWGDRGGPPGQFF. CDR3 in DNA: TGTGCCAGCAGCTCCCCCTGGGGGGACAGGGGCGGACCCCCAGGGCAGTTCTTC. The entire variable domain, with the rest obtained from reference TRBV11-3 and TRBJ2-1, is as follows: EAGVVQSPRYKIIEKKQPVAFWCNPISGHNTLYWYLQNLGQGPELLIRYENEEAVDDSQLPKDRFSAERLKGVDSTLKIQPAELGDSAVYLCASSSPWGDRGGPPGQFFGPGTRLTVL.

This chain connects TRBV18 to TRBJ2-1; 9 nucleotides align to TRBD2. The CDR3 spans 20 residues. V shed 3 bases and J 4 bases; nucleotides not matched to a gene: 19. Looked up from germline, CDR1 is KGHSH and CDR2 is LQKENI. For the CDR3, the DNA is TGTGCCAGCTCACCTCAGTGGGGGACTAGCAGGAGGGGACTATACAATGAGCAGTTCTTC. Amino acids: CASSPQWGTSRRGLYNEQFF.

The chain has TRBV4-3 and TRBJ2-3; tentative D call: TRBD2 (6 bases). CDR3 length equals 16 residues. Germline CDR1 is LGHNA and CDR2 is YSLEER. With 1 base removed from V and 6 bases from J, the gap between germline ends came to 17 bases. The CDR3, as DNA: TGCGCCAGCAGCCAAGCGGCGGGGATGAGCAGGGATACGCAGTATTTT. Amino acid sequence: CASSQAAGMSRDTQYF.

The chain is built from TRBV9 and TRBJ2-5; 9 nucleotides align to TRBD1. Per the germline V gene, CDR1 is SGDLS and CDR2 is YYNGEE. The ends lost 4 bases at V and 5 bases at J; junction bases unmatched: 9. The CDR3 has 15 amino acids. The CDR3: CASSPLQGAEETQYF. As DNA, the CDR3 is TGTGCCAGCAGCCCCTTACAGGGGGCCGAGGAGACCCAGTACTTC.

Here the CDR3 reads CASIPGLTSSGNTIYF. The DNA for the CDR3 is TGTGCCAGCATTCCAGGACTAACTAGCTCTGGAAACACCATATATTTT. The chain is built from TRBV28 and TRBJ1-3; D unresolved. The V gene lost 7 bases and the J gene lost 0 bases, with 16 bases spanning the gap. The CDR3 has 16 residues. The germline V gene encodes CDR1 MDHEN and CDR2 SYDVKM.

The chain joins TRBV5-1 to TRBJ2-1; 11 nucleotides agree with TRBD2. The CDR3 loop spans 15 amino acids. J lost 12 bases, V lost 0 bases, and 8 bases had no gene match. The germline gives CDR1 SGHRS, CDR2 YFSETQ. Here the CDR3 reads CASSLAASGRKGQFF. CDR3 coding DNA: TGCGCCAGCAGCTTGGCGGCTAGCGGGAGGAAAGGGCAGTTCTTC.

The chain employs TRBV18 and TRBJ2-1; D remains unclear. Per germline, CDR1 KGHSH and CDR2 LQKENI. The CDR3 has 14 residues. V was clipped by 4 bases and J by 4 bases, with 11 bases between them. The CDR3 loop is CASSHSDGYNEQFF. In nucleotides, the CDR3 is TGTGCCAGCTCACATTCGGACGGATACAATGAGCAGTTCTTC.

This chain joins TRBV7-2 and TRBJ2-5, with 9 bases fitting TRBD1. The CDR3 sequence is 15 residues long. J lost 3 bases, V lost 4 bases, and 6 bases had no gene match. Germline V CDR1 and CDR2: SGHTA, FQGNSA. The CDR3 is CASSYRDRDKETQYF. Here the CDR3 DNA reads TGTGCCAGCAGCTACCGGGACAGGGATAAAGAGACCCAGTACTTC.

V usage is TRBV19 and J usage is TRBJ1-6, with D perhaps TRBD1 (5 bases). The CDR3 runs to 18 residues. Germline V gene sequence: CDR1 LNHDA, CDR2 SQIVND (reference sequence). V was clipped by 6 bases and J by 7 bases, with 25 bases between them. The CDR3 nucleotides read TGTGCCAGTAGCCGCCCCGGGGAGGGGCGCTTACGGAATTCACCCCTCCACTTT. Protein: CASSRPGEGRLRNSPLHF.

The chain couples TRBV19 to TRBJ1-2; D is ambiguous. With 7 bases removed from V and 4 bases from J, the gap between germline ends came to 13 bases. The CDR3 totals 13 residues. Germline CDR1 reads LNHDA; CDR2 reads SQIVND (reference sequence). The CDR3 sequence: CASTEDLLYGYTF. The CDR3 DNA is TGTGCCAGTACAGAGGACCTACTCTATGGCTACACCTTC.

The chain has TRBV5-1 and TRBJ2-7; 7 bases match TRBD1. V lost 0 bases, J lost 1 base, and 10 bases stayed unmatched. CDR1 and CDR2 (germline): SGHRS, YFSETQ. The CDR3 loop spans 17 amino acids. CDR3 DNA sequence: TGCGCCAGCAGCTTGGGCCGGGACAGCAAAACATCCTACGAGCAGTACTTC. Protein product: CASSLGRDSKTSYEQYF.

The CDR3 sequence: CASSFPVPERTEAFF. DNA for the CDR3: TGTGCCAGCAGTTTCCCTGTTCCGGAACGGACTGAAGCTTTCTTT. The genes are TRBV28 and TRBJ1-1; D remains ambiguous. This CDR3 has 15 residues. Germline CDR1 MDHEN, CDR2 SYDVKM. With 3 bases removed from V and 5 bases from J, the gap between germline ends came to 16 bases.